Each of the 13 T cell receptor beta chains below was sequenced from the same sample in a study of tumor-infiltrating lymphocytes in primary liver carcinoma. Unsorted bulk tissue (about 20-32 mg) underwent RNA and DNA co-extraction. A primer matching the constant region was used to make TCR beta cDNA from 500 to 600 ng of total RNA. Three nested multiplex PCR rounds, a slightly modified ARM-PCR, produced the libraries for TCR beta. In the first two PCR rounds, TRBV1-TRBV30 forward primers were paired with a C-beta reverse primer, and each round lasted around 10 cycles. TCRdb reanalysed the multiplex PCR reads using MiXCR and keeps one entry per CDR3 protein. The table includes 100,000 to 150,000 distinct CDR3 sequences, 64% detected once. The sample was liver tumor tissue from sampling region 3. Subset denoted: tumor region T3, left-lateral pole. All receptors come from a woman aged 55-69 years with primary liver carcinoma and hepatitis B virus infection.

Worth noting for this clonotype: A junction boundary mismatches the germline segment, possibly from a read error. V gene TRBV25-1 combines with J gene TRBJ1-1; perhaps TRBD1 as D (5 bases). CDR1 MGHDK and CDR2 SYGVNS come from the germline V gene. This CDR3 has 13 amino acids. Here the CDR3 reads CTSSEMGHTEAFF. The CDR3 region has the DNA TGTACCAGCAGTGAGATGGGGCACACTGAAGCTTTCTTT.

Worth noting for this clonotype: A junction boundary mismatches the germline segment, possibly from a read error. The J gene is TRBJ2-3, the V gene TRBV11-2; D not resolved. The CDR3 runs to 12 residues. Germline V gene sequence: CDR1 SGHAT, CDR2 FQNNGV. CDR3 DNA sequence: TGTGTCAGCAACCCCTCTGGAGATGCTCAGTATTTT. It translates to CVSNPSGDAQYF.

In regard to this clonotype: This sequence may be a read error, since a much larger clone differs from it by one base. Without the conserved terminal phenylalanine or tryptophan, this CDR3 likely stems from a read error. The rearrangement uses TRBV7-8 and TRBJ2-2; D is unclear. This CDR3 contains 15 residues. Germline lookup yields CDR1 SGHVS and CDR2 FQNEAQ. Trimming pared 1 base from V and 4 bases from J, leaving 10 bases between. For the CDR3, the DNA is TGTGCCAGCAGCTTAGTGTCTGGGTTCACCGGGGAGCTGTTTATT. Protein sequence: CASSLVSGFTGELFI.

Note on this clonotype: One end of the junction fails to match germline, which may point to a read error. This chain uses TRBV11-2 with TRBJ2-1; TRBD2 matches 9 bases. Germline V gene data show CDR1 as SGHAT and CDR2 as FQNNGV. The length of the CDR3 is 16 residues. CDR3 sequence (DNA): TGTGCCAGCAGCTCTCTCCTAGCGGGATCCTACAATGAGCTGTTCTTC. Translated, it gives CASSSLLAGSYNELFF. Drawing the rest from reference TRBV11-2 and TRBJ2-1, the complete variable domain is EAGVAQSPRYKIIEKRQSVAFWCNPISGHATLYWYQQILGQGPKLLIQFQNNGVVDDSQLPKDRFSAERLKGVDSTLKIQPAKLEDSAVYLCASSSLLAGSYNELFFGPGTRLTVL.

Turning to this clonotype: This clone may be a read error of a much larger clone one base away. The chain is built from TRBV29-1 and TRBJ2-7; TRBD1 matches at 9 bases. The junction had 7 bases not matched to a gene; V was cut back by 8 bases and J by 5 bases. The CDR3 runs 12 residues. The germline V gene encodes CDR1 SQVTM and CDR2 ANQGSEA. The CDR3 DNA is TGCAGCATGGGACAGGGCGACCACGAGCAGTACTTC. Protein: CSMGQGDHEQYF.

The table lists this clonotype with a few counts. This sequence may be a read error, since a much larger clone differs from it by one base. As DNA, the CDR3 is TGCAGCGTTGGGCAGGGGGCCCAGTACTTC. Protein sequence: CSVGQGAQYF. V and J are TRBV29-1 and TRBJ2-5, with TRBD1 matching over 7 bases. From germline, CDR1 is SQVTM and CDR2 ANQGSEA. J gave up 9 bases and V 4 bases, and 2 bases lay outside the gene matches. This CDR3 region has 10 residues.

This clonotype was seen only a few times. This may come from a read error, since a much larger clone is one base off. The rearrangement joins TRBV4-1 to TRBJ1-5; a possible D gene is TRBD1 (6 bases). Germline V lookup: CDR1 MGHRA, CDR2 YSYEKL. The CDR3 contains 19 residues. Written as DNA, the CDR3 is TGCGCCAGCAGCCAAGTCGGGGGGGGCAGACTGTATAGCAGTCAGCCCCAGCATTTT. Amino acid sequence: CASSQVGGGRLYSSQPQHF.

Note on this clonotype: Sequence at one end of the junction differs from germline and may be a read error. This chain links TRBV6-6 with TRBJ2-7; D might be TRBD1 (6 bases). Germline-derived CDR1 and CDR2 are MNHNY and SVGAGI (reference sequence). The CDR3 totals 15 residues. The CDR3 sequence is CTSSYVQGSSYEQYF. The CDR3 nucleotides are TGTACCAGCAGTTACGTCCAGGGGAGTTCCTACGAGCAGTACTTC.

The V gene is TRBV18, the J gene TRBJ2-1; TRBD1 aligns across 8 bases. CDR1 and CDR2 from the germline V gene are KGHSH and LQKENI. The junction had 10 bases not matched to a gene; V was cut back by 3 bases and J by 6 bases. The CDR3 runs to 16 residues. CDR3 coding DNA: TGTGCCAGCTCACCCGGCCGGACAGGGAATGGCAATGAGCAGTTCTTC. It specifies CASSPGRTGNGNEQFF.

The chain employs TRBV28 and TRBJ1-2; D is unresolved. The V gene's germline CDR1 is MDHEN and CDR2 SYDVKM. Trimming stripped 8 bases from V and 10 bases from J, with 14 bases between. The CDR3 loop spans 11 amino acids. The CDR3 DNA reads TGTGCCAGCTCTCTGAGGGATGACTACACCTTC. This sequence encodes CASSLRDDYTF.

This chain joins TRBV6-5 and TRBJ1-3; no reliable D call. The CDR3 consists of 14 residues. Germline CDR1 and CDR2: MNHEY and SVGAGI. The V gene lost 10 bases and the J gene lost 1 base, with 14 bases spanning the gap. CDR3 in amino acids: CANKEGASGNTIYF. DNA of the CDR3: TGTGCCAACAAAGAGGGAGCATCTGGAAACACCATATATTTT.

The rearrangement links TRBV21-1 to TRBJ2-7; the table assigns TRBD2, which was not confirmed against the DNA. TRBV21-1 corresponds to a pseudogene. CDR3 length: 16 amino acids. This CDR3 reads CASSIGEGHLSYEQYF. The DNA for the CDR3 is TGTGCCAGCAGCATAGGGGAGGGGCACCTCTCCTACGAGCAGTACTTC.

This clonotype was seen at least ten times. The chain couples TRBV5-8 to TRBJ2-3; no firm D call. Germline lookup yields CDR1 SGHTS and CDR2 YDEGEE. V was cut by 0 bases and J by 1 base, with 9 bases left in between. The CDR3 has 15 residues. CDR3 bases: TGTGCCAGCAGCTTGGAGGTGGCTGGCACAGATACGCAGTATTTT. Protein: CASSLEVAGTDTQYF.